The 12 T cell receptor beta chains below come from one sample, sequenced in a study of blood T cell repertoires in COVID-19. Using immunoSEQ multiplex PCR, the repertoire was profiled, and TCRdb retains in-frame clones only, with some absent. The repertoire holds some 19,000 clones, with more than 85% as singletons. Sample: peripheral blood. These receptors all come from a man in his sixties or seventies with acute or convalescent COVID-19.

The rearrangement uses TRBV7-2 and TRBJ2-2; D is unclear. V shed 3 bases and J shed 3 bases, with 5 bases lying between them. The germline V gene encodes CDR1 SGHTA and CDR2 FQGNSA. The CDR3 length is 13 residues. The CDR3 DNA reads TGTGCCAGCAGCTTCCGTTACACCGGGGAGCTGTTTTTT. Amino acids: CASSFRYTGELFF.

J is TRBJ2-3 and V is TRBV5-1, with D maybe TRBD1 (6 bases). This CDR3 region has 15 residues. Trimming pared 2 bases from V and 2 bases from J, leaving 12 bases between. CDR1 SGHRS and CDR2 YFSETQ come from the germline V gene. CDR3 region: CASSFGQGSTDTQYF. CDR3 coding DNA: TGCGCCAGCAGCTTTGGGCAGGGGTCCACAGATACGCAGTATTTT.

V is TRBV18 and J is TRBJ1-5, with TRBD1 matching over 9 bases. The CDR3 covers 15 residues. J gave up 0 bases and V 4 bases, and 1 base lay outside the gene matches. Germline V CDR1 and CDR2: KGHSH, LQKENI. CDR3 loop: CASSRGQGSNQPQHF. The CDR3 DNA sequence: TGTGCCAGCTCACGGGGACAGGGTAGCAATCAGCCCCAGCATTTT.

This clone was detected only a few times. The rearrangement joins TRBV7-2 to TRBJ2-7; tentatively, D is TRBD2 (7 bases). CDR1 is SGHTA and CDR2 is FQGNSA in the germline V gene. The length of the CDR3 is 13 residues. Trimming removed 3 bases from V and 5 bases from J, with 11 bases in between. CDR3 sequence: CASSFWGGHEQYF. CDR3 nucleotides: TGTGCCAGCAGCTTTTGGGGGGGGCACGAGCAGTACTTC. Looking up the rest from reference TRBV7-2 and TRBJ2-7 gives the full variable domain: GAGVSQSPSNKVTEKGKDVELRCDPISGHTALYWYRQSLGQGLEFLIYFQGNSAPDKSGLPSDRFSAERTGGSVSTLTIQRTQQEDSAVYLCASSFWGGHEQYFGPGTRLTVT.

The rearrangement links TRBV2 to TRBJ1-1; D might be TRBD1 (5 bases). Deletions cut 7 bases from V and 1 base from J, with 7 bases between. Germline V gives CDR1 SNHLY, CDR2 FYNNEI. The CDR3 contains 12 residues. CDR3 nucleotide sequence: TGTGCCAGCACTACAGGGAACACTGAAGCTTTCTTT. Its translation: CASTTGNTEAFF.

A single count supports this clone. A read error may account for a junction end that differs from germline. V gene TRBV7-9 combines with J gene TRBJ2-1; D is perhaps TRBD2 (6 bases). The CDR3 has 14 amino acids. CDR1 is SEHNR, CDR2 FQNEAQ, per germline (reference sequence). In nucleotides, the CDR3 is TGTGCCAGCAGGTTAGCGGCCCAGTACAATGAGCAGTTCTTC. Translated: CASRLAAQYNEQFF.

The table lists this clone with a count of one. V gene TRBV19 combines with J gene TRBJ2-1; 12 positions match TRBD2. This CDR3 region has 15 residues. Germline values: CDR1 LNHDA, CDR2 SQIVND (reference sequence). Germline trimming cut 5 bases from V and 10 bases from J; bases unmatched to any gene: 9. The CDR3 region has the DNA TGTGCCAGTAGTGGGGGGCTAGCGGGAGGGAGAGAGCAGTTCTTC. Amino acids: CASSGGLAGGREQFF.

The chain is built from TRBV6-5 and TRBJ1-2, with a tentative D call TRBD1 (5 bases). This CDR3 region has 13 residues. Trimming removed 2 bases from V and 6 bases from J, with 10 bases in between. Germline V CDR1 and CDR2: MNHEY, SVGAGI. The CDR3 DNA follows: TGTGCCAGCAGTTACATGGGGGGGAATGGCTACACCTTC. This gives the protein CASSYMGGNGYTF.

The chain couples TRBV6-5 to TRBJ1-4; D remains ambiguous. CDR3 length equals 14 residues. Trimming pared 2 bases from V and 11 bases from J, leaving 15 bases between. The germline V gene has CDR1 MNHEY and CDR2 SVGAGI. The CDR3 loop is CASSYTGEAGKLFF. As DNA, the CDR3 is TGTGCCAGCAGTTACACCGGCGAGGCCGGGAAACTGTTTTTT.

CDR3 DNA sequence: TGTGCCAGCAGCAAACAGGGGGCGGGCACTGAAGCTTTCTTT. Its protein is CASSKQGAGTEAFF. V is TRBV7-2 and J is TRBJ1-1; 9 positions agree with TRBD1. Losses at the gene ends were 5 bases for V and 4 bases for J; bases not matched to a gene: 5. The CDR3 contains 14 residues. The germline V gene has CDR1 SGHTA and CDR2 FQGNSA.

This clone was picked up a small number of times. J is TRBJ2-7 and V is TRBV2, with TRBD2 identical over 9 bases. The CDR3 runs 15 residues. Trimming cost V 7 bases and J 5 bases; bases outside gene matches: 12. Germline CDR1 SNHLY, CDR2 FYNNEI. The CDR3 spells CASTRTGTSRHEQYF. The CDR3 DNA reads TGTGCCAGCACCCGAACCGGGACTAGCCGCCACGAGCAGTACTTC.

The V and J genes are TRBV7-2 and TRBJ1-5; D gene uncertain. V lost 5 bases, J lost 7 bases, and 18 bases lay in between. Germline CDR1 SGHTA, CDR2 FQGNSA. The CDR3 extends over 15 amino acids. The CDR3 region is CASSPGVREGQPQHF. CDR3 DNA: TGTGCCAGCAGCCCAGGCGTCCGCGAAGGACAGCCCCAGCATTTT.